This passage covers 11 T cell receptor beta chains from one sample sequenced in a study of lymphopenia after photon versus proton radiotherapy. Libraries were prepared by immunoSEQ multiplex PCR; TCRdb keeps only in-frame clonotypes and omits some of them. The repertoire consists of 160,000 or so clones, with roughly nine tenths occurring once and the leading ten covering around 5.1%. Sequenced material: peripheral blood, taken from a patient treated with photon-based radiotherapy. These receptors all stem from a man between 45 and 60 years old with gastric cancer.

This chain links TRBV28 with TRBJ2-7; the D gene is possibly TRBD1 (5 bases). V was clipped by 7 bases and J by 0 bases, with 16 bases between them. The CDR3 sequence is 15 residues long. Germline V lookup: CDR1 MDHEN, CDR2 SYDVKM. CDR3 region: CASTQTTGFSYEQYF. The CDR3 DNA sequence: TGTGCCAGCACCCAGACCACAGGCTTCTCCTACGAGCAGTACTTC.

The V and J genes are TRBV15 and TRBJ1-3; D gene uncertain. The CDR3 consists of 12 residues. CDR1 and CDR2 (germline): LNHNV, YYDKDF (reference sequence). Trimming stripped 1 base from V and 6 bases from J, with 4 bases between. CDR3 loop: CATSRGVNTIYF. The CDR3 DNA is TGTGCCACCAGCAGAGGAGTAAACACCATATATTTT.

The chain uses TRBV2 and TRBJ1-2, with D hard to call. The germline CDR1 and CDR2 sequences are SNHLY and FYNNEI. With 3 bases removed from V and 4 bases from J, the gap between germline ends came to 9 bases. The CDR3 covers 13 residues. The CDR3 DNA reads TGTGCCAGCAGTGATGTGTCCTCCTATGGCTACACCTTC. Its protein is CASSDVSSYGYTF. Together with reference TRBV2 and TRBJ1-2, the CDR3 gives the full variable domain: EPEVTQTPSHQVTQMGQEVILRCVPISNHLYFYWYRQILGQKVEFLVSFYNNEISEKSEIFDDQFSVERPDGSNFTLKIRSTKLEDSAMYFCASSDVSSYGYTFGSGTRLTVV.

The V gene is TRBV4-2, the J gene TRBJ2-3; 11 nucleotides align to TRBD2. Germline loops: CDR1 LGHNA, CDR2 YNFKEQ. V dropped 4 bases and J dropped 0; count of bases not matched to a gene: 6. This CDR3 is 17 amino acids long. CDR3 coding DNA: TGTGCCAGCAGCCGAGGGACTAGCGGTACTAGCACAGATACGCAGTATTTT. Translating it yields CASSRGTSGTSTDTQYF.

The chain is built from TRBV6-6 and TRBJ2-2; the D is unclear. This CDR3 region has 15 residues. Looked up from germline, CDR1 is MNHNY and CDR2 is SVGAGI (reference sequence). Trimming took off 5 bases at V and 5 bases at J, with 15 bases between the two ends. The CDR3 sequence is CASSSYELRTGELFF. DNA of the CDR3: TGTGCCAGCAGTAGTTATGAGTTACGGACCGGGGAGCTGTTTTTT.

The V call is TRBV18, the J call TRBJ2-1; D is perhaps TRBD1 or TRBD2 (5 bases each). V lost 3 bases and J lost 5, with 11 bases in between. This CDR3 comprises 14 residues. CDR1 is KGHSH, CDR2 LQKENI, per germline. In DNA, the CDR3 is TGTGCCAGCTCACCTCCCGGGACCAACAATGAGCAGTTCTTC. This gives the protein CASSPPGTNNEQFF.

The rearrangement uses TRBV4-3 and TRBJ1-4, with 7 nucleotides matching TRBD1. The J segment lost 7 bases and the V segment lost 0 bases, leaving 8 bases of the junction unmatched. CDR3 length equals 16 residues. Germline CDR1 reads LGHNA; CDR2 reads YSLEER. The CDR3 region is CASSQDRVRGVEKLFF. CDR3 coding DNA: TGCGCCAGCAGCCAAGATCGAGTCAGGGGGGTTGAAAAACTGTTTTTT.

The chain links TRBV5-4 to TRBJ1-1; D is uncertain. This CDR3 region has 16 residues. Germline V gene sequence: CDR1 SGHNT, CDR2 YYREEE (reference sequence). V lost 4 bases, J lost 0 bases, and 16 bases lay in between. This CDR3 is CASSPWLGGLNTEAFF. CDR3 nucleotide sequence: TGTGCCAGCAGCCCGTGGCTGGGAGGCCTGAACACTGAAGCTTTCTTT.

V and J are TRBV29-1 and TRBJ2-7; D is unclear. Germline CDR1 is SQVTM and CDR2 is ANQGSEA. The CDR3 consists of 12 residues. Trimming removed 3 bases from V and 0 bases from J, with 6 bases in between. The CDR3 coding sequence is TGCAGCGTTGACGCAAGCTCCTACGAGCAGTACTTC. This encodes CSVDASSYEQYF.

This clone has a handful of counts. J is TRBJ2-1 and V is TRBV27; 7 bases are a match to TRBD2. This CDR3 comprises 15 residues. CDR1 MNHEY and CDR2 SMNVEV come from the germline V gene (reference sequence). Trimming took 4 bases from V and 0 from J; bases not matched to a gene: 3. The CDR3 nucleotides read TGTGCCAGCAGTTGGGCGGGAGACTCCTACAATGAGCAGTTCTTC. This translates into CASSWAGDSYNEQFF.

The chain uses TRBV7-2 and TRBJ2-7; D is perhaps TRBD1 (6 bases). From germline, CDR1 is SGHTA and CDR2 FQGNSA. Trimming removed 0 bases from V and 3 bases from J, with 9 bases in between. The CDR3 runs to 14 residues. Here the CDR3 reads CASSLAGQFYEQYF. The CDR3, as DNA: TGTGCCAGCAGCTTAGCCGGACAGTTCTACGAGCAGTACTTC.